The entry below gives a single T cell receptor (beta chain) sequence along with its context. The sample is drawn from a study of CXCR3-negative and CXCR3-positive naive CD8 T cells. 5' RACE with UMI labels generated the TRB cDNA libraries. Each CDR3 protein gets one entry in TCRdb, which reprocessed the 5' RACE reads and gives no DNA. In all, the sample yields about 130,000 distinct CDR3 sequences. The CDR3 is made up of 15 amino acids. Germline assignment: CDR1 SSHAT and CDR2 FNYEAQ (reference sequence). The source of this sequence is a human donor in good health. Some clones in this sample may be carry-over from other donors' samples. Sequenced: naive CXCR3- CD8+ T cells from blood. Subset described: CD45RO-CCR7+CD27+CD95- naive CD8+ T cells lacking CXCR3 (TNR3-). This chain connects TRBV7-7 to TRBJ2-5; TCRdb names TRBD1, which stays unverified in the absence of DNA. CDR3 residues: CASSSYDRKQETQYF.